Described below is a single T cell receptor beta chain sequence and its context. Its target is unknown. Without the conserved terminal phenylalanine or tryptophan, this CDR3 likely stems from a read error. With V trimmed by 4 bases and J by 0 bases, 8 bases remained unmatched. Per germline, CDR1 SGHDT and CDR2 YYEEEE. The CDR3 consists of 16 residues. This record comes from a study of neurological immune-mediated disorders. Study-wide points: No sharing of CDR3 amino acid sequences was observed among expanded clones across subjects, suggesting private repertoires in all groups.

The time point: longitudinal time-point 2. Unsorted libraries used 2 million PBMCs kept at -80 degrees C. 5'RACE generated cDNA with 10-nucleotide random UMIs. TCRdb reanalysed the 5' RACE reads using MiXCR and keeps one entry per CDR3 protein. The table has fewer than 60,000 distinct CDR3 sequences, about an eighth seen once; the top ten hold 4.5%. The chain is built from TRBV5-6 and TRBJ2-3, with 7 bases that match TRBD2. The receptor comes from a male donor with HTLV-1-associated myelopathy (HAM/TSP). Material for sequencing was PBMCs. CDR3 in DNA: TGTGCCAGCAGCCCTAGACTAGCCCTTAGCACAGATACGCAGTATGTT. This gives the protein CASSPRLALSTDTQYV.